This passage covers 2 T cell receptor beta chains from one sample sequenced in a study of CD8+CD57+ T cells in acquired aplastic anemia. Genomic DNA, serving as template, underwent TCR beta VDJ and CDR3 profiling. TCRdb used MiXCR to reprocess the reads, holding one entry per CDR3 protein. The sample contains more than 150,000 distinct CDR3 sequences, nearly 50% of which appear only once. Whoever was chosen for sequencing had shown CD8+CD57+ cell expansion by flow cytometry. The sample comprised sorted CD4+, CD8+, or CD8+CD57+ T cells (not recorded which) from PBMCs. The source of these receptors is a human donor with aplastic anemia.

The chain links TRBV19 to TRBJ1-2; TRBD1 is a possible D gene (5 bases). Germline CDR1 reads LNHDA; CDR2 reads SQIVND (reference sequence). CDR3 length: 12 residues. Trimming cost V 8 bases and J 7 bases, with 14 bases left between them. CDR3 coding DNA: TGTGCCAGTCGAGAGGGGCAAAGTGGCTACACCTTC. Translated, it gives CASREGQSGYTF.

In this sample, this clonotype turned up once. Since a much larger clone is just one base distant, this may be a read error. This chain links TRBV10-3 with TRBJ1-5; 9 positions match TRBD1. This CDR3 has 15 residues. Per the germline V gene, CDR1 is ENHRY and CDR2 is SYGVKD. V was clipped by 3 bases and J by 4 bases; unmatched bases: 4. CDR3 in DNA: TGTGCCATCAGTGAACCGGGACAGGGTAATCAGCCCCAGCATTTT. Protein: CAISEPGQGNQPQHF.